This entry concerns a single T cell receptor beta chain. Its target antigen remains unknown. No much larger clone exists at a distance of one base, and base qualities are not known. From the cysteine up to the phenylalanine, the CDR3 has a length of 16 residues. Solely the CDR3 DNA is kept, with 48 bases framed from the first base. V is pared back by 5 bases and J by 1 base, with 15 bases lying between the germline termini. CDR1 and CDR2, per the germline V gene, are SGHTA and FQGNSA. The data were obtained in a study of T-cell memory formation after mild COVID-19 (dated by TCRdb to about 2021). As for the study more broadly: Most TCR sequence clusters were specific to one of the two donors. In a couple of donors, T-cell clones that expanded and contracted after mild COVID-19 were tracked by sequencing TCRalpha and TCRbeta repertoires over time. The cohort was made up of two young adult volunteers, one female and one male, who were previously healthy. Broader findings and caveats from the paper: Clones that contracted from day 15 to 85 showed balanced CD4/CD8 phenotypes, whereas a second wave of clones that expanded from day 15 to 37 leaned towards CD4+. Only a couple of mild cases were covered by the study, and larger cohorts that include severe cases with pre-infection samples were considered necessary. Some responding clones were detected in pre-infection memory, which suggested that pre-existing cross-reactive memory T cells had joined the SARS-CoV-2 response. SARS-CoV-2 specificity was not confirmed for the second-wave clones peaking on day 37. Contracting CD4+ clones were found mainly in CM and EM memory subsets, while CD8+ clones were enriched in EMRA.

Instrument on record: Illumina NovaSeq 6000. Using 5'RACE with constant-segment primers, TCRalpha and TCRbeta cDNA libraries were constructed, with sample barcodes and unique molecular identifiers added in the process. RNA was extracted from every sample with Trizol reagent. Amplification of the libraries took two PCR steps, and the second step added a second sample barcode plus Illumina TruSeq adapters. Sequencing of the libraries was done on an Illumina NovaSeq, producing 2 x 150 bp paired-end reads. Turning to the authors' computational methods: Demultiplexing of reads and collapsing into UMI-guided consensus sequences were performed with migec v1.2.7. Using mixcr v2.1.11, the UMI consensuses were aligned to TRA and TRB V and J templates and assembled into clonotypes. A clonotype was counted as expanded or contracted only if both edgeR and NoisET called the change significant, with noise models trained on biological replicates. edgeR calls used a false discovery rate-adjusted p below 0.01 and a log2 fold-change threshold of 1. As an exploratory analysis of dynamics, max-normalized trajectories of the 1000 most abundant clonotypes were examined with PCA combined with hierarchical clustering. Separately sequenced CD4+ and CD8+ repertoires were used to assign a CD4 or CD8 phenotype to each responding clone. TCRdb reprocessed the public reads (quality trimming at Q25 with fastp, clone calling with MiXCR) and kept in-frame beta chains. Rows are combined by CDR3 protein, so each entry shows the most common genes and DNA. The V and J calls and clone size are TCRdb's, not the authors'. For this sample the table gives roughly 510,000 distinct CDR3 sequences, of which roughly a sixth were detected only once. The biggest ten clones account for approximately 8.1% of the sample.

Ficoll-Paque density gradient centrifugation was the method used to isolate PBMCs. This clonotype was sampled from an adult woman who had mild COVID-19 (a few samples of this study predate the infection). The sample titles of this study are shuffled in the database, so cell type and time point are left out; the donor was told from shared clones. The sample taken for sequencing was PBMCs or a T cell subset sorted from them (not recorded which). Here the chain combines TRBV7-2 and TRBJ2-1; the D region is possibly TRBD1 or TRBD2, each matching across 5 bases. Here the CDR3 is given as CASSPWGLGSYNEQFF. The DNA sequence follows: TGTGCCAGCAGCCCGTGGGGGTTAGGTTCCTACAATGAGCAGTTCTTC.